The 5 T cell receptor beta chains below all came from one sample that was sequenced in a study of T cell repertoires in cytomegalovirus infection. A single record per CDR3 protein comes from TCRdb applying MiXCR to the reads. The repertoire holds around 740,000 distinct CDR3 sequences, roughly 35% seen once, with more than 2.5% in the top ten. The sequencing input was PBMCs. These receptors all come from a human donor in good health (CMV status not recorded). Some clones in this sample may be carry-over from other donors' samples.

The chain carries TRBV7-9 and TRBJ2-7; D is ambiguous. The ends were cut back, 5 bases at V and 6 bases at J, with 23 bases in the middle. Germline-derived CDR1 and CDR2 are SEHNR and FQNEAQ (reference sequence). The CDR3 extends over 16 amino acids. CDR3 amino acids: CASSPLGGGRLREQYF. DNA of the CDR3: TGTGCCAGCAGCCCCCTCGGCGGCGGTCGCCTTCGCGAGCAGTACTTC.

Here the CDR3 reads CAISDRGSPVDTQYF. CDR3 DNA: TGTGCCATCAGTGATCGAGGGAGCCCGGTGGATACGCAGTATTTT. The J gene is TRBJ2-3, the V gene TRBV10-3; tentatively, D is TRBD2 (5 bases). V shed 3 bases and J shed 6 bases, with 16 bases lying between them. This CDR3 is built from 15 residues. CDR1 and CDR2 (germline): ENHRY, SYGVKD.

Regarding this clonotype: The junction departs from germline at one end; a sequencing error may be responsible. The rearrangement links TRBV5-3 to TRBJ2-2, with D unclear. TRBV5-3 is an ORF, with its function uncertain. CDR3 length: 15 residues. DNA for the CDR3: TGTGCCAGCAGCTTGAGAGAGTACGGCACCGGGGAGCTGTTTTTT. Amino acid sequence: CASSLREYGTGELFF.

The chain uses TRBV6-1 and TRBJ1-3; no definite D call. Germline lookup yields CDR1 MNHNS and CDR2 SASEGT. This CDR3 is built from 15 residues. Trimming shortened V by 1 base and J by 0 bases, and 7 bases separated the two germline ends. CDR3 in DNA: TGTGCCAGCAGTGAAGATGGTGACTCTGGAAACACCATATATTTT. Its translation: CASSEDGDSGNTIYF.

In this sample, this clonotype turned up many times. CDR3: CASSRPRGTGAGTEAFF. The CDR3, as DNA: TGTGCCAGCAGCCGTCCACGGGGGACAGGGGCGGGCACTGAAGCTTTCTTT. The rearrangement uses TRBV7-2 and TRBJ1-1, with 10 positions matching TRBD1. There are 17 residues in the CDR3. Unmatched junction bases numbered 13, after V lost 5 bases and J lost 4 bases. Germline V CDR1 and CDR2: SGHTA, FQGNSA.